These 15 T cell receptor beta chains share one sample of origin, sequenced in a study of graft-versus-host responses after intestinal transplantation. Assay used: immunoSEQ multiplex PCR; TCRdb lists only in-frame clones, some missing. Here the sample spans 90,000 to 120,000 clones, over 75% being singletons. For these TCRs, the target antigens are not known. The sequenced sample was unstimulated CD4+ T cells sorted from spleen or lymph node cells, obtained before intestinal transplant. Receptor source: a human donor who received an intestinal transplant.

This clone appeared a few times. The rearrangement uses TRBV11-1 and TRBJ1-6; D is unclear. V was shortened by 1 base and J by 10 bases, with 11 bases between the two germline ends. The germline CDR1 and CDR2 sequences are SGHAT and FQDESV (reference sequence). The CDR3 is 14 residues long. CDR3 bases: TGTGCCAGCAGCTTAGGGACCCACCACTCACCCCTCCACTTT. Protein: CASSLGTHHSPLHF.

This chain uses TRBV2 with TRBJ2-7; 7 nucleotides match TRBD1. After removal of 5 bases from V and 5 bases from J, the junction contained 9 bases not matched to a gene. CDR3 length: 14 amino acids. Germline CDR1 and CDR2: SNHLY and FYNNEI. In DNA form, the CDR3 reads TGTGCCAGCAGTCGGGACAGACAAGGGGACGAGCAGTACTTC. It is translated as CASSRDRQGDEQYF.

CDR3 amino acids: CASSLAQETQYF. DNA for the CDR3: TGCGCCAGCAGCCTGGCCCAAGAGACCCAGTACTTC. The rearrangement joins TRBV5-1 to TRBJ2-5, with D unresolved. The V and J ends lost 4 bases and 1 base respectively, with 5 bases between them. This CDR3 comprises 12 residues. Germline V lookup: CDR1 SGHRS, CDR2 YFSETQ.

The V and J genes are TRBV27 and TRBJ2-7; 8 positions match TRBD1. V lost 6 bases, J lost 4 bases, and 8 bases stayed unmatched. The CDR3 has 14 residues. The germline V gene has CDR1 MNHEY and CDR2 SMNVEV (reference sequence). The CDR3 sequence is CASRRTGLAYEQYF. The CDR3 DNA follows: TGTGCCAGCAGACGGACAGGGCTGGCGTACGAGCAGTACTTC.

V usage is TRBV25-1 and J usage is TRBJ1-1; maybe TRBD1 (5 bases). With 4 bases removed from V and 4 bases from J, the gap between germline ends came to 13 bases. The CDR3 consists of 14 residues. From germline, CDR1 is MGHDK and CDR2 SYGVNS. The CDR3 sequence: CASSAQRGGTEAFF. CDR3 DNA: TGTGCCAGCAGTGCGCAAAGGGGCGGCACTGAAGCTTTCTTT.

V and J are TRBV10-2 and TRBJ2-5; 13 positions agree with TRBD2. The CDR3 totals 15 residues. V was pared by 6 bases and J by 1 base, with 2 bases of the junction left unmatched. Germline V gene lookup returns CDR1 WSHSY and CDR2 SAAADI. This CDR3 is CASRGTSGAQETQYF. For the CDR3, the DNA is TGCGCCAGCAGGGGGACTAGCGGGGCCCAAGAGACCCAGTACTTC.

Details on this clone: At the DNA level, this CDR3 is encoded by other sequences in the same sample as well. The chain employs TRBV7-3 and TRBJ1-1; no definite D call. Germline V gene data show CDR1 as SGHTA and CDR2 as FQGTGA. The CDR3 covers 14 residues. V was cut by 0 bases and J by 3 bases, with 8 bases left in between. The CDR3 DNA reads as TGTGCCAGCAGCTTAACGGGAGCAGACACTGAAGCTTTCTTT. This encodes CASSLTGADTEAFF. The full variable domain, in which reference TRBV7-3 and TRBJ1-1 provide the parts outside the CDR3, is GAGVSQTPSNKVTEKGKYVELRCDPISGHTALYWYRQSLGQGPEFLIYFQGTGAADDSGLPNDRFFAVRPEGSVSTLKIQRTERGDSAVYLCASSLTGADTEAFFGQGTRLTVV.

The chain employs TRBV5-4 and TRBJ1-3; D is perhaps TRBD1 (6 bases). Germline V gene data show CDR1 as SGHNT and CDR2 as YYREEE (reference sequence). This CDR3 region has 14 residues. Trimming shortened V by 4 bases and J by 2 bases, and 10 bases separated the two germline ends. The CDR3: CASSPGDAGNTIYF. CDR3 coding DNA: TGTGCCAGCAGCCCAGGGGACGCTGGAAACACCATATATTTT.

The CDR3 protein is CASSYTDRGLRGYTF. The DNA of the CDR3 is TGTGCCAGCAGTTACACCGACAGGGGGCTGCGCGGCTACACCTTC. V gene TRBV6-5 combines with J gene TRBJ1-2; TRBD1 aligns across 10 bases. Germline values: CDR1 MNHEY, CDR2 SVGAGI. The CDR3 totals 15 residues. The junction had 8 bases not matched to a gene; V was cut back by 2 bases and J by 8 bases.

The chain is built from TRBV11-2 and TRBJ2-7; D perhaps matches TRBD2 (6 bases). Germline assignment: CDR1 SGHAT and CDR2 FQNNGV. Trimming pared 3 bases from V and 3 bases from J, leaving 15 bases between. This CDR3 is built from 15 residues. CDR3 sequence: CASSFSAGPIYEQYF. The CDR3 nucleotides are TGTGCCAGCAGCTTTTCTGCGGGACCTATCTACGAGCAGTACTTC.

J is TRBJ2-5 and V is TRBV7-9, with a possible D match to TRBD2 (6 bases). The better agreement between TRBJ2-7 and the DNA end casts doubt on the J call. In germline, CDR1 is SEHNR, CDR2 FQNEAQ (reference sequence). The CDR3 sequence is 14 residues long. The CDR3 reads CASSPPGLYYEQYF. Written as DNA, the CDR3 is TGTGCCAGCAGCCCTCCGGGACTTTACTACGAGCAGTACTTC.

This clone was counted a single time. The J gene is TRBJ2-3, the V gene TRBV12-5; D remains ambiguous. This CDR3 comprises 12 residues. V lost 5 bases to trimming and J lost 1 base, with 4 bases between them. CDR1 and CDR2 from the germline V gene are LGHNT and FRNRAP. In DNA form, the CDR3 reads TGTGCTAGTGGTACACGCACAGATACGCAGTATTTT. Protein sequence: CASGTRTDTQYF.

The genes are TRBV7-3 and TRBJ2-5, with 7 bases identical to TRBD2. V lost 0 bases to trimming and J lost 5 bases; unmatched junction nucleotides: 9. Germline CDR1 reads SGHTA; CDR2 reads FQGTGA. This CDR3 comprises 16 residues. CDR3 protein: CASSLTGGGPEETQYF. CDR3 sequence (DNA): TGTGCCAGCAGCTTAACTGGGGGAGGGCCGGAGGAGACCCAGTACTTC.

The rearrangement joins TRBV6-6 to TRBJ2-3; D is perhaps TRBD2 (5 bases). Germline values: CDR1 MNHNY, CDR2 SVGAGI (reference sequence). The V end was cut by 6 bases, the J end by 13 bases, with 17 bases between. The CDR3 consists of 12 residues. The CDR3 sequence is CASRPNMNGKYF. In DNA form, the CDR3 reads TGTGCCAGCAGGCCCAACATGAACGGGAAGTATTTT.

This clone was recorded once. The rearrangement links TRBV5-4 to TRBJ2-2; D is ambiguous. In germline, CDR1 is SGHNT, CDR2 YYREEE (reference sequence). Trimming took 8 bases from V and 2 from J, leaving 10 bases between them. CDR3 length equals 13 residues. CDR3 loop: CARTDDNTGELFF. DNA for the CDR3: TGTGCCAGGACGGACGACAACACCGGGGAGCTGTTTTTT.